This TCR beta chain was sequenced during a study of technical replicates of blood from a few donors. Profiled with immunoSEQ multiplex PCR; TCRdb holds only in-frame clones, not every one. The sample carries 65,000 to 80,000 clones, around 96% recorded once. This CDR3 region has 16 residues. V lost 0 bases, J lost 8 bases, and 6 bases stayed unmatched. In germline, CDR1 is LNHNV, CDR2 YYDKDF (reference sequence). The receptor was isolated from a human donor in good health. The chain recombines TRBV15 with TRBJ2-1; 11 nucleotides agree with TRBD2. The sample was T cells isolated from PBMCs. As DNA, the CDR3 is TGTGCCACCAGCAGAGATCTAGCGGGAGGCTTGTATGAGCAGTTCTTC. Translating it yields CATSRDLAGGLYEQFF.